This T cell receptor beta chain was sequenced in a study of blood T cell repertoires in COVID-19. Across the study: The United States, Italy and Spain supplied acute and convalescent COVID-19 samples. Nucleic acid was either cDNA or gDNA, and it came from T cells, B-cell-depleted T cells, or PBMCs.

This clone appeared a single time. Original analysis: Reference gene primer amplification yielded estimated nucleated cell counts. The repertoire was sequenced with immunoSEQ multiplex PCR; TCRdb's copy has only in-frame clones and lacks some. The D gene and trimming were derived from the DNA, and the V and J assignments and clone size from that table. The table lists around 120,000 clones, over 75% of them singletons, with around 9.9% in the top ten. Sequences were obtained from peripheral blood. The clonotype originates from a man older than 75 with acute or convalescent COVID-19.

CDR3 amino acids: CASSLDRIGQYF. The CDR3, as DNA: TGTGCCAGCAGCTTGGACAGGATCGGGCAGTACTTC. The J gene is TRBJ2-7, the V gene TRBV5-4, with a possible D match to TRBD1 (5 bases). Germline-derived CDR1 and CDR2 are SGHNT and YYREEE (reference sequence). CDR3 length equals 12 residues. The V end was cut by 0 bases, the J end by 9 bases, with 10 bases between.